This record concerns one TCR beta chain sequence. Its specificity is unknown. V lost 5 bases to trimming and J lost 4 bases; unmatched junction nucleotides: 5. The CDR3 length is 13 residues. Germline V gene sequence: CDR1 SGHVS, CDR2 FQNEAQ. The sample comes from a study of response to subunit inactivated influenza vaccine. Study findings and constraints: Authors suggested each seasonal influenza vaccination recruits few new T cells.

TCRdb recomputed calls from the RT-PCR reads with MiXCR, one row per CDR3 protein. This sample has around 480,000 distinct CDR3 sequences, with approximately 16% found just once. The receptor was derived from a man aged 45 to 70 who received an inactivated influenza vaccine. Here the sequenced sample was CD4+ T cells sorted from PBMCs, taken less than 30 months after vaccination. V and J are TRBV7-8 and TRBJ2-7; 7 nucleotides match TRBD2. CDR3 residues: CASSLSGQYEQYF. CDR3 sequence (DNA): TGTGCCAGCAGCCTTAGCGGGCAGTACGAGCAGTACTTC.